These T cell receptor beta chains were read from a single sample in a study of OX40 agonist ivuxolimab in advanced cancers. Sequenced by immunoSEQ multiplex PCR; TCRdb stores in-frame clones only, minus some. The table lists approximately 60,000 clones, 65% to 85% of them singletons. Sample: CD4+ or CD8+ T cells sorted from blood, taken in a trial of the OX40 agonist ivuxolimab. All receptors derive from an adult with an advanced solid tumor such as melanoma, head and neck, liver or kidney cancer. The CDR3 runs from the conserved cysteine through the conserved F or W. The D gene is left open where the match is weak. Clone size is shown for a subset of rows, as once, few, many or a class of expanded clone.

. | 15 | . | TRBJ2-3 | TRBV4-2 | CASSWGRGSTDTQYF | TGTGCCAGCAGCTGGGGGCGGGGGAGTACAGATACGCAGTATTTT
. | 15 | TRBD2 | TRBJ2-1 | TRBV4-2 | CASSQETSGYNEQFF | TGTGCCAGCAGCCAGGAGACTAGCGGCTACAATGAGCAGTTCTTC
. | 14 | . | TRBJ1-6 | TRBV5-6 | CASSLSLYNSPLHF | TGTGCCAGCAGCTTGAGTCTTTATAATTCACCCCTCCACTTT
. | 15 | . | TRBJ2-1 | TRBV21-1 | CASSKCETANNEQFF | TGTGCCAGCAGCAAATGTGAGACAGCCAACAATGAGCAGTTCTTC
. | 16 | . | TRBJ2-3 | TRBV9 | CASNRRGQPGTDTQYF | TGTGCCAGCAACCGGAGGGGCCAACCGGGCACAGATACGCAGTATTTT
. | 15 | . | TRBJ1-6 | TRBV6-5 | CASRGVGPYNSPLHF | TGTGCCAGCAGGGGAGTGGGTCCTTATAATTCACCCCTCCACTTT
once | 14 | . | TRBJ1-4 | TRBV10-2 | CASSESKGDEKLFF | TGCGCCAGCAGTGAGTCGAAAGGGGATGAAAAACTGTTTTTT
once | 13 | . | TRBJ2-7 | TRBV27 | CASIDGFSYEQYF | TGTGCCAGCATTGACGGATTCTCCTACGAGCAGTACTTC
. | 14 | TRBD1 | TRBJ1-2 | TRBV6-1 | CASSRDRPNYGYTF | TGTGCCAGCAGTCGGGACAGACCTAACTATGGCTACACCTTC
. | 16 | . | TRBJ2-7 | TRBV28 | CASSLHNLRRGREQYF | TGTGCCAGCAGTTTACATAATCTGCGACGGGGGCGCGAGCAGTACTTC
. | 15 | TRBD1 | TRBJ2-7 | TRBV30 | CAWRDRDVMGGEQYF | TGTGCCTGGAGGGACAGGGATGTTATGGGGGGCGAGCAGTACTTC
. | 16 | TRBD1 | TRBJ2-1 | TRBV5-1 | CASSLVWGTGNNEQFF | TGCGCCAGCAGCTTGGTTTGGGGGACAGGCAACAATGAGCAGTTCTTC
. | 16 | . | TRBJ2-1 | TRBV4-2 | CASSQEPTRDSNEQFF | TGTGCCAGCAGCCAAGAACCTACGCGGGATAGCAATGAGCAGTTCTTC
few | 13 | . | TRBJ1-1 | TRBV2 | CASSVQGDTEAFF | TGTGCCAGCAGTGTACAGGGCGACACTGAAGCTTTCTTT